This TCR beta chain was documented in a study of cytomegalovirus exposure and HLA in healthy donors. The study ran its PCR with 60 Vbeta and 13 Jbeta primers. Clones were read by immunoSEQ multiplex PCR, and TCRdb kept only the in-frame ones, dropping some. The sample has 100,000 to 150,000 clones, around 78% seen once; the top ten hold roughly 1.5%. Study outcomes and limitations: The study carried out a later analysis of TCR beta sequences. It associated approximately 17,000 of them with specific HLA alleles at a false discovery rate of 0.05. Analysis was carried out at a later point, and it linked a missense DCLRE1C variant to TCR beta V- and J-gene trimming. Analyzed later, association rates of TCRs varied across HLA loci, with DRB1 most and HLA-C fewest. It has been reported that TCR beta sequences accurately predicted the HLA-A and HLA-B alleles of most subjects.

Comment on this clone: Its antigen remains unidentified.

The sequence came from a woman under 30 in good health and CMV-seronegative. The sample consisted of PBMCs.

This chain's CDR3 is CASSFYSGSYEQYF. DNA of the CDR3: TGTGCCAGCAGTTTTTATAGCGGGAGTTACGAGCAGTACTTC. This chain connects TRBV6-1 to TRBJ2-7; 9 positions match TRBD2. This CDR3 is built from 14 residues. The V segment lost 5 bases and the J segment 4 bases; nucleotides outside the gene matches: 6. Germline CDR1 and CDR2: MNHNS and SASEGT.